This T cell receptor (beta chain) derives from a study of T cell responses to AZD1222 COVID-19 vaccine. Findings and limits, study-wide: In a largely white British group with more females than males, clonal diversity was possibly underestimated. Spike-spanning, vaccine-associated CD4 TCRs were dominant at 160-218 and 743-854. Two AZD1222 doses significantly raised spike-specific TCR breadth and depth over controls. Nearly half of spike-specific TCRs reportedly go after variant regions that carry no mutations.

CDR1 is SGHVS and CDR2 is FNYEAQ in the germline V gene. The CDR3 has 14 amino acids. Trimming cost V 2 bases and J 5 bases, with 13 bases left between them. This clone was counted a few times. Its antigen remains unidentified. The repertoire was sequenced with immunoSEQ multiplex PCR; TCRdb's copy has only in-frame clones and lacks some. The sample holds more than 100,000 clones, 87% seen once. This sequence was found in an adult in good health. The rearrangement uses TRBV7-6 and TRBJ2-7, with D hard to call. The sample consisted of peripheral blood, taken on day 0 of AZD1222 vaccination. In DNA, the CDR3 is TGTGCCAGCAGCTTATACCCAGCACAACACGAGCAGTACTTC. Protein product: CASSLYPAQHEQYF.